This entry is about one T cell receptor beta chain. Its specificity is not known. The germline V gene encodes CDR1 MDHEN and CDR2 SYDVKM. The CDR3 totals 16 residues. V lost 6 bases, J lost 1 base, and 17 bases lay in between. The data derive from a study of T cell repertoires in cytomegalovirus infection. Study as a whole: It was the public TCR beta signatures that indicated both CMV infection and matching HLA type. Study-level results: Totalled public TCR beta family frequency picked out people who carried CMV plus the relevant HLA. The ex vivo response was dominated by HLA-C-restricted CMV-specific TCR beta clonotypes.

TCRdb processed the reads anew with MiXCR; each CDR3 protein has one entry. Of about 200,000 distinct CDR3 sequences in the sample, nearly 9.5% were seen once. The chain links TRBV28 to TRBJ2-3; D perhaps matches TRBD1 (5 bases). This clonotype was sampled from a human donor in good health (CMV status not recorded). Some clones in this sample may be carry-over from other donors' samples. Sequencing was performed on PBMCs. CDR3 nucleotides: TGTGCCAGCAGCATTGCTCAGGGTATAGGCACAGATACGCAGTATTTT. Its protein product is CASSIAQGIGTDTQYF. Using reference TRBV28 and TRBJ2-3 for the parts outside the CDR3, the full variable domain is DVKVTQSSRYLVKRTGEKVFLECVQDMDHENMFWYRQDPGLGLRLIYFSYDVKMKEKGDIPEGYSVSREKKERFSLILESASTNQTSMYLCASSIAQGIGTDTQYFGPGTRLTVL.